Presented here are 10 T cell receptor beta chains from one specimen sequenced in a study of blood T cell repertoires in COVID-19. The repertoire was sequenced with immunoSEQ multiplex PCR; TCRdb's copy has only in-frame clones and lacks some. The data hold 400,000 to 500,000 clones, with around nine tenths observed a single time. The source material was PBMCs or T cells enriched from blood (not recorded which). These receptors all stem from a woman aged 18-29 years who had been exposed to COVID-19.

This clone was seen a single time. The chain links TRBV5-4 to TRBJ2-2; TRBD2 aligns across 8 bases. The germline gives CDR1 SGHNT, CDR2 YYREEE (reference sequence). This CDR3 has 14 amino acids. V shed 4 bases, J shed 6 bases, and the junction held 5 bases outside the gene matches. CDR3 nucleotide sequence: TGTGCCAGCAGCCCGCGGGAGGCCGCCGGGGAGCTGTTTTTT. Its protein product is CASSPREAAGELFF.

This sequence joins TRBV6-2 or TRBV6-3 and TRBJ1-5, with TRBD1 as a possible D gene (6 bases). Trimming shortened V by 8 bases and J by 4 bases, and 24 bases separated the two germline ends. CDR1 is MNHEY and CDR2 is SVGEGT in the germline V gene. CDR3 size: 17 residues. CDR3: CASRYSTGASINQPQHF. The CDR3 nucleotides read TGTGCCAGCCGCTACTCGACAGGAGCTTCGATTAATCAGCCCCAGCATTTT.

Here the CDR3 reads CASSPGLHDDNEQFF. CDR3 DNA sequence: TGTGCCAGCAGTCCCGGACTACACGACGACAATGAGCAGTTCTTC. The J gene is TRBJ2-1, the V gene TRBV27, with a possible D match to TRBD2 (6 bases). CDR1 MNHEY and CDR2 SMNVEV come from the germline V gene (reference sequence). The ends were cut back, 5 bases at V and 5 bases at J, with 16 bases in the middle. The CDR3 covers 15 residues.

The rearrangement links TRBV7-2 to TRBJ1-2; D might be TRBD1 (5 bases). The CDR3 has 15 amino acids. The V gene lost 0 bases and the J gene lost 3 bases, with 11 bases spanning the gap. Germline loops: CDR1 SGHTA, CDR2 FQGNSA. The CDR3 here is CASSLARGGDYGYTF. The CDR3 DNA is TGTGCCAGCAGCTTAGCGCGGGGGGGAGACTATGGCTACACCTTC.

This clone was counted ten times or more. This specimen includes other DNA sequences encoding the same CDR3. The chain links TRBV27 to TRBJ2-3, with 8 positions matching TRBD2. This CDR3 region has 14 residues. The germline CDR1 and CDR2 sequences are MNHEY and SMNVEV (reference sequence). The trim removed 8 bases at V and 4 bases at J, leaving 8 bases unmatched. Here the CDR3 reads CASPPGGAPDTQYF. CDR3 in DNA: TGTGCCAGCCCGCCGGGGGGGGCCCCAGATACGCAGTATTTT.

The chain links TRBV19 to TRBJ2-1; D perhaps matches TRBD2 (5 bases). Trimming took 5 bases from V and 2 from J, leaving 19 bases between them. CDR1 is LNHDA and CDR2 is SQIVND in the germline V gene (reference sequence). The CDR3 totals 17 residues. The CDR3 loop is CASSFAHSGVPYNEQFF. Written as DNA, the CDR3 is TGTGCCAGTAGTTTCGCCCACTCCGGGGTTCCCTACAATGAGCAGTTCTTC.

The chain's CDR3 is CASSQVSPGKHEQYF. The CDR3 nucleotides read TGTGCCAGCAGCCAAGTGTCGCCAGGGAAACACGAGCAGTACTTC. This chain connects TRBV14 to TRBJ2-7; D may be TRBD1 (5 bases). From germline, CDR1 is SGHDN and CDR2 FVKESK. The CDR3 contains 15 residues. Trimming removed 1 base from V and 5 bases from J, with 15 bases in between.

The chain employs TRBV7-9 and TRBJ2-5; 7 bases fit TRBD1. This CDR3 region has 14 residues. Germline assignment: CDR1 SEHNR and CDR2 FQNEAQ (reference sequence). Trimming took 5 bases from V and 3 from J; bases not matched to a gene: 6. The CDR3 loop is CASSAPTGKETQYF. The CDR3 DNA follows: TGTGCCAGCAGCGCCCCGACAGGGAAAGAGACCCAGTACTTC.

The gene calls are TRBV6-1 and TRBJ1-1; D gene ambiguous. From germline, CDR1 is MNHNS and CDR2 SASEGT. Trimming pared 2 bases from V and 0 bases from J, leaving 10 bases between. The CDR3 has 15 amino acids. The DNA for the CDR3 is TGTGCCAGCAGTGAACACAGCTTAATGAACACTGAAGCTTTCTTT. It encodes CASSEHSLMNTEAFF.

V gene TRBV28 combines with J gene TRBJ1-2, with D hard to call. The germline V and J ends were trimmed by 7 bases and 0 bases, with 27 bases remaining between them. CDR3 length: 19 amino acids. Germline V lookup: CDR1 MDHEN, CDR2 SYDVKM. CDR3 amino acids: CASTAGYSNYWYSNYGYTF. The DNA of the CDR3 is TGTGCCAGCACGGCTGGATACTCTAACTATTGGTACTCTAACTATGGCTACACCTTC.